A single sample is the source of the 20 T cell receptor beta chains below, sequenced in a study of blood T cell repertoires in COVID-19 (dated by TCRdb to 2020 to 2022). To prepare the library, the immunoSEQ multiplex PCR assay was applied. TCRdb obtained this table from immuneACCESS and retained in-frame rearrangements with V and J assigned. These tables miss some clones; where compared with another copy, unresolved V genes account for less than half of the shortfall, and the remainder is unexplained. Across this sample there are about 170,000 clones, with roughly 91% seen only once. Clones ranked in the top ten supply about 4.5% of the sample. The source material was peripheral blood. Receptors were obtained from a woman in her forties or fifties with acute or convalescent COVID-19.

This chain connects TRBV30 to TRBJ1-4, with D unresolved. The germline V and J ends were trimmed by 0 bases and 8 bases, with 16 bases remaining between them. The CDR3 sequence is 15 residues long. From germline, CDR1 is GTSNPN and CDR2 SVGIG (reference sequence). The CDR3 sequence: CAWSVEWGGGEKLFF. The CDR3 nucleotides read TGTGCCTGGAGTGTAGAGTGGGGAGGAGGGGAAAAACTGTTTTTT.

The chain's CDR3 is CASSYTDAYGYTF. In DNA form, the CDR3 reads TGCGCCAGCAGCTATACAGACGCCTATGGCTACACCTTC. The chain is built from TRBV5-1 and TRBJ1-2; D unresolved. Trimming left V 3 bases short and J 4 bases short, with 10 bases between. The length of the CDR3 is 13 residues. CDR1 SGHRS and CDR2 YFSETQ come from the germline V gene.

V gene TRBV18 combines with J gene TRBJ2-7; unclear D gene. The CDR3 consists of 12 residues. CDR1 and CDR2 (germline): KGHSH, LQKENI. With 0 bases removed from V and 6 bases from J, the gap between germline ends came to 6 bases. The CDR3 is CASSPPVAEQYF. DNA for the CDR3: TGTGCCAGCTCACCACCGGTAGCCGAGCAGTACTTC.

The CDR3 here is CSVEDRDYEQYF. Written as DNA, the CDR3 is TGCAGCGTTGAGGACAGGGACTACGAGCAGTACTTC. The chain joins TRBV29-1 to TRBJ2-7, with TRBD1 identical over 8 bases. The V and J ends lost 3 bases and 3 bases, in that order; junction bases with no gene match: 1. CDR3 length equals 12 residues. Germline V gene data show CDR1 as SQVTM and CDR2 as ANQGSEA.

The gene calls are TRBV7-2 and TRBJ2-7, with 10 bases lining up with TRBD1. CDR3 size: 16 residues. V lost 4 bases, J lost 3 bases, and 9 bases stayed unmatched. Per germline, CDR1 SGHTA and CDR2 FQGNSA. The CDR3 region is CASSSSGTGVHYEQYF. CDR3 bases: TGTGCCAGCAGCTCGTCCGGGACAGGGGTACACTACGAGCAGTACTTC. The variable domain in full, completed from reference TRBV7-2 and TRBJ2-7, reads GAGVSQSPSNKVTEKGKDVELRCDPISGHTALYWYRQSLGQGLEFLIYFQGNSAPDKSGLPSDRFSAERTGGSVSTLTIQRTQQEDSAVYLCASSSSGTGVHYEQYFGPGTRLTVT.

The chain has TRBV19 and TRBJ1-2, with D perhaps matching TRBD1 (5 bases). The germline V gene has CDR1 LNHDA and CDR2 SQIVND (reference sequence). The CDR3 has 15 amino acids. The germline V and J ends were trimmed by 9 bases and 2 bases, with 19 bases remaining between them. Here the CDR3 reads CASRMRRGSNYGYTF. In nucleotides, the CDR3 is TGTGCCAGCAGGATGCGACGGGGGTCAAACTATGGCTACACCTTC.

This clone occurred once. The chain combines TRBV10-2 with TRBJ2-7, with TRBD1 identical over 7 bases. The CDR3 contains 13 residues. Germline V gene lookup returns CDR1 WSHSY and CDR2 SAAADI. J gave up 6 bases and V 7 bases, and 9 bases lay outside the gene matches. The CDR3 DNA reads TGCGCCAGCACGCCCATCCCAGGGGGCGAGCAGTACTTC. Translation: CASTPIPGGEQYF.

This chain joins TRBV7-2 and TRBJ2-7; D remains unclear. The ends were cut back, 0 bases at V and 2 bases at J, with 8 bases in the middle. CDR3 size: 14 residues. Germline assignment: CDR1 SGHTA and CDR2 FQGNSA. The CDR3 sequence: CASSLAEKTYEQYF. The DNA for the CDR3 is TGTGCCAGCAGCTTAGCTGAGAAAACCTACGAGCAGTACTTC.

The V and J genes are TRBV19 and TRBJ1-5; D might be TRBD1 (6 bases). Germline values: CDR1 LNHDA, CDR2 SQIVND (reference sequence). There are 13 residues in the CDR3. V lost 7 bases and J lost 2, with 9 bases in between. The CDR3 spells CASTPGGNQPQHF. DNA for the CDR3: TGTGCCAGTACCCCAGGGGGCAATCAGCCCCAGCATTTT.

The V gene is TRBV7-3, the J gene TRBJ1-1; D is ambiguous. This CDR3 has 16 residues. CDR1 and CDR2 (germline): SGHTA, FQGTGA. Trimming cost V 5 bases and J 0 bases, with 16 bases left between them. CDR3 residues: CASSLPSAILNTEAFF. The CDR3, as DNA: TGTGCCAGCAGCCTCCCCTCCGCTATCTTGAACACTGAAGCTTTCTTT.

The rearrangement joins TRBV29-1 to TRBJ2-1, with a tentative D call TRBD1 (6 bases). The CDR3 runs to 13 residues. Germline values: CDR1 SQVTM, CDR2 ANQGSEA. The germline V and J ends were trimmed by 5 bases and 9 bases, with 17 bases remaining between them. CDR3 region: CSVTGLVLSEQFF. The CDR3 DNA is TGCAGCGTTACAGGGCTGGTCCTAAGTGAGCAGTTCTTC.

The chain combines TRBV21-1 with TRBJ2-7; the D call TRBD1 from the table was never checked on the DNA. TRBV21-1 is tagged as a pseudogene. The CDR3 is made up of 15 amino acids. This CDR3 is CASSPLWGHLYEQYF. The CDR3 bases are TGTGCCAGCAGCCCGCTGTGGGGGCACCTCTACGAGCAGTACTTC.

The CDR3 loop is CASSLAADFRTQYF. As DNA, the CDR3 is TGTGCCAGCAGCTTGGCAGCGGATTTTCGGACCCAGTACTTC. The chain uses TRBV5-6 and TRBJ2-5, with a possible D match to TRBD2 (5 bases). Germline values: CDR1 SGHDT, CDR2 YYEEEE. The CDR3 consists of 14 residues. V dropped 0 bases and J dropped 7 bases, with 13 bases sitting between them.

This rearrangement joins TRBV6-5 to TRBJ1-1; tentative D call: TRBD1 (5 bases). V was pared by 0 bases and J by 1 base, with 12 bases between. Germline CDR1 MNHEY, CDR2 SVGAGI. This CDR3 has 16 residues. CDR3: CASSYSLITGNTEAFF. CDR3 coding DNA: TGTGCCAGCAGTTACTCGCTGATAACAGGGAACACTGAAGCTTTCTTT.

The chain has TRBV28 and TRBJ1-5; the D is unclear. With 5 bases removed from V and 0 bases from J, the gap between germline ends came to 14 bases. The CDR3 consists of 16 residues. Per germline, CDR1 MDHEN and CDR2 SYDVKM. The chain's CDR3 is CASSPPGVISNQPQHF. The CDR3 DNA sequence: TGTGCCAGCAGTCCCCCCGGGGTTATTAGCAATCAGCCCCAGCATTTT.

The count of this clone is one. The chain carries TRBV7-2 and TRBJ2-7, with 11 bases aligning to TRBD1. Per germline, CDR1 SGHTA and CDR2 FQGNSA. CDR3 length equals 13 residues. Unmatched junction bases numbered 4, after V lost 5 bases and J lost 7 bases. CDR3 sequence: CASSLGTGGEQYF. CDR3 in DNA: TGTGCCAGCAGCCTAGGGACAGGGGGAGAGCAGTACTTC.

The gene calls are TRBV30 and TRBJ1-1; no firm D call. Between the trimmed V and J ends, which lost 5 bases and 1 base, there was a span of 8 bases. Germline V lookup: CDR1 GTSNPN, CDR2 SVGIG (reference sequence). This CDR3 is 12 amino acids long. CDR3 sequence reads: CAWDITNTEAFF. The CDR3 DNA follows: TGTGCCTGGGACATAACGAACACTGAAGCTTTCTTT.

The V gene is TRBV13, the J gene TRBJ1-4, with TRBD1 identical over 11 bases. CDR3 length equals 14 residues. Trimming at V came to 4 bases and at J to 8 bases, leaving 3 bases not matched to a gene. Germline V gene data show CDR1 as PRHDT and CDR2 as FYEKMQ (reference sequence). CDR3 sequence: CASSYRTGGEKLFF. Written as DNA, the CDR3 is TGTGCCAGCAGCTACCGGACAGGGGGCGAAAAACTGTTTTTT.

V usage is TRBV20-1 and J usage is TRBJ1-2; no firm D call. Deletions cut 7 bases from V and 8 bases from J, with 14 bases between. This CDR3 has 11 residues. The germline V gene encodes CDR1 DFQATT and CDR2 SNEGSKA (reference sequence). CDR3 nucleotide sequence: TGCAGTGTCTTTGAGGGTGGGGGCTACACCTTC. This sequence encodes CSVFEGGGYTF.

As DNA, the CDR3 is TGTGCCAGCAGGAAGAGAGAGGGTGACGACGAGCAGTACTTC. It is translated as CASRKREGDDEQYF. The gene calls are TRBV7-8 and TRBJ2-7; tentative D call: TRBD2 (5 bases). Germline values: CDR1 SGHVS, CDR2 FQNEAQ. The CDR3 is 14 residues long. V was pared by 6 bases and J by 5 bases, with 17 bases between.